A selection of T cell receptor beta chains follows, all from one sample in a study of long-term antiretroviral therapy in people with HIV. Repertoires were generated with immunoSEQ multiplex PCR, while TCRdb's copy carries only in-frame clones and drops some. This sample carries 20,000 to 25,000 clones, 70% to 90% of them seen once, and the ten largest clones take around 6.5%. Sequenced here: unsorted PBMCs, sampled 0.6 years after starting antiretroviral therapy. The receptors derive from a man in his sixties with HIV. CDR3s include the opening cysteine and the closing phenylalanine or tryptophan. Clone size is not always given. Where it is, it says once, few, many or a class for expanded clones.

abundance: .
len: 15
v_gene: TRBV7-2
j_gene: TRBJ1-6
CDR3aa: CASSSSEGQNSPLHF

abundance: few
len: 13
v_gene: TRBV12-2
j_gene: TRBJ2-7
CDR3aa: CARGVPFLYEQYF

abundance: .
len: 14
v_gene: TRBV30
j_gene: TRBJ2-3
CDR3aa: CAWTYRGPPDTQYF

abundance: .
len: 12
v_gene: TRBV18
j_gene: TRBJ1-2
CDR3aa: CASSPEKYGYTF

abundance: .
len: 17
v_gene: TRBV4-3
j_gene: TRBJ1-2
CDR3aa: CASSQDTPPRVGYGYTF

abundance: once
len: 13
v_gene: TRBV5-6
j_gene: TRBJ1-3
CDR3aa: CASSILQPNTIYF

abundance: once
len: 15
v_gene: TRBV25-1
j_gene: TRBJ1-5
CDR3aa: CASSESGTEGQPQHF

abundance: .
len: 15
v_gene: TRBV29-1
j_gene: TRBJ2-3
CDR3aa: CSVSGLAGPTDTQYF

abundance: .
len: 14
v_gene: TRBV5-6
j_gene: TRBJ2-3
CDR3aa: CASSQNHQKAGSNF

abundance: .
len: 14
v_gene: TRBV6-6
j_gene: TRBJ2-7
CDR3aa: CASSYPPDSYEQYF

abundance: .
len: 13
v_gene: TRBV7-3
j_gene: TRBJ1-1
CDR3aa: CASSPTTNTEAFF

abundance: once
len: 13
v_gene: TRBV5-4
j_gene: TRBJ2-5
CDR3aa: CASSAGVGESQYF

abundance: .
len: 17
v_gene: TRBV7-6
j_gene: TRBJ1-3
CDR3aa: CASSSNRGRNSGNTIYF

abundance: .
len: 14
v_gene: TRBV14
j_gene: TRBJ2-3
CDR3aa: CASSQEIQGDTQYF

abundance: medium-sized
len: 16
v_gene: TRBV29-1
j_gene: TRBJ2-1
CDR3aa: CSVRQGAGKLDVVWFF

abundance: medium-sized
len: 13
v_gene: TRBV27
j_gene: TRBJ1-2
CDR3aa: CASRRGAAYGYTF

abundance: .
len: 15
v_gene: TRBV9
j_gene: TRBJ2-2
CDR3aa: CASSVGVVGTGELFF

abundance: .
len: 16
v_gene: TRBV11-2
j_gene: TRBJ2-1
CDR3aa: CASTRPGASSYNEQFF

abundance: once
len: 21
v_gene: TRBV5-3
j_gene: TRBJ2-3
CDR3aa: CARSSDAPRSGRAWLTDTQYF

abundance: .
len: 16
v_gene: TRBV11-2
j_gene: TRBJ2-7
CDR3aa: CASSLVTDTIGYEQYF

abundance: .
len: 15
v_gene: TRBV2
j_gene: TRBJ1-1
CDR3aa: CASKGVVFQGAEAFF

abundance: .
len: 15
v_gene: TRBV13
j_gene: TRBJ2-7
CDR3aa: CASSLTGRSSYEQYF

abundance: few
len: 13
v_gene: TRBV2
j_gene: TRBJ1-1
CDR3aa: CASNGHPNTEAFF

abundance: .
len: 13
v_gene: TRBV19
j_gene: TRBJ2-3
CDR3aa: CASCLHRTDTQYF

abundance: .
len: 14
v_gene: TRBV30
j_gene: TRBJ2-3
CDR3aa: CAWSVGRDYDTQYF

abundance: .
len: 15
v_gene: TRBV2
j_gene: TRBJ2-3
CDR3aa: CASRVGTGSTDTQYF

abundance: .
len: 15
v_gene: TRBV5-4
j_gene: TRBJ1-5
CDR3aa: CASSTGGGSNQPQHF

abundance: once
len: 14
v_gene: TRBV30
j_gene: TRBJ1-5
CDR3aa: CAWSVGGSNQPQHF

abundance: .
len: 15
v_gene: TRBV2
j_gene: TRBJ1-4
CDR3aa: CASSEASAYNEKLFF

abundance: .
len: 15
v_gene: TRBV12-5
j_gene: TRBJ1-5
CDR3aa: CASGLGPGALSVQHF

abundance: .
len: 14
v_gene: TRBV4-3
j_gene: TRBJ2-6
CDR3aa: CASSQDPGANVLTF

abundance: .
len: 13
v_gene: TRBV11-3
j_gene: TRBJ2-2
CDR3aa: CASSLTRGGELFF

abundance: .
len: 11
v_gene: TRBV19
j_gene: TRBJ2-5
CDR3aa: CASSIKETQYF

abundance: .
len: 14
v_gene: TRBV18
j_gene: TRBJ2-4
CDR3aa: CASSSQGFGGIQYF

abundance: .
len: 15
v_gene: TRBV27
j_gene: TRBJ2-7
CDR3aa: CASSFAGRGSYEQYF

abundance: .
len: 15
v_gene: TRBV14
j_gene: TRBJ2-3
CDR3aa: CASSQDWGSRDTQYF

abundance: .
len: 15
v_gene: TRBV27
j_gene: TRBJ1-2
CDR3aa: CASSLALPGNYGYTF

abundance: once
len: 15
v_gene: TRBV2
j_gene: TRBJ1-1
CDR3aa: CASRQLLRSNTEAFF

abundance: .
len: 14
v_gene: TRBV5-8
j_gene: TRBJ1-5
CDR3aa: CASSLGPFNQPQHF

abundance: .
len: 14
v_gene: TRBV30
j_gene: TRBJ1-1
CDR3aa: CAWSLAGGRTEAFF

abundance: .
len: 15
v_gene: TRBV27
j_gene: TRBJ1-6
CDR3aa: CASSPQTAVGSPLHF

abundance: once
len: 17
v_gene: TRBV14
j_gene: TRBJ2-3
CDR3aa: CASSRGTSGSGRDTQYF

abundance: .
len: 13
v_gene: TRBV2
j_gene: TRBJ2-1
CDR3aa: CASAQGFYNEQFF

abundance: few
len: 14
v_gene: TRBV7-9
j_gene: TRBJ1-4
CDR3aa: CASSLGMYTEKLFF

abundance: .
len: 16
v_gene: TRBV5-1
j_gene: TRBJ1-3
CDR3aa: CASSLAGSASGNTIYF

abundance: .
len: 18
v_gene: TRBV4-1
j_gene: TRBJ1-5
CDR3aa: CASSQVPNTLGDNQPQHF